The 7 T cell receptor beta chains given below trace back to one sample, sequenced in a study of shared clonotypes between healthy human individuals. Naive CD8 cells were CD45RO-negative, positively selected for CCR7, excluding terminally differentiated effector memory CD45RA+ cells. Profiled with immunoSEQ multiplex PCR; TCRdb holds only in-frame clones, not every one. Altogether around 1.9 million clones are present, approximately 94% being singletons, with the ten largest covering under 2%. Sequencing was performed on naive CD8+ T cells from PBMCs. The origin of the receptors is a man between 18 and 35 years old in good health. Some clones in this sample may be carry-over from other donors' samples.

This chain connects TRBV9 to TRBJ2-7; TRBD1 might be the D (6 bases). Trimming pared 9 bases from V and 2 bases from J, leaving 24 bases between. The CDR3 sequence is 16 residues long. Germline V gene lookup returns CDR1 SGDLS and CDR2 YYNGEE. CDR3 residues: CATSRGRQVQPYEQYF. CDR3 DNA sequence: TGTGCCACGTCACGGGGAAGACAGGTGCAGCCCTACGAGCAGTACTTC. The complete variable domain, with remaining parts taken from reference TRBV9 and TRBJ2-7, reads DSGVTQTPKHLITATGQRVTLRCSPRSGDLSVYWYQQSLDQGLQFLIQYYNGEERAKGNILERFSAQQFPDLHSELNLSSLELGDSALYFCATSRGRQVQPYEQYFGPGTRLTVT.

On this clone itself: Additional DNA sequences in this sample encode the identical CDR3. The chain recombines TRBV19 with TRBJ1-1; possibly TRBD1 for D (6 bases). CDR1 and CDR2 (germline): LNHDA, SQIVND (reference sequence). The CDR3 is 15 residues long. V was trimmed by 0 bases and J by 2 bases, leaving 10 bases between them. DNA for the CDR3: TGTGCCAGTAGTATAGAGACAGGCTTAAACACTGAAGCTTTCTTT. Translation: CASSIETGLNTEAFF.

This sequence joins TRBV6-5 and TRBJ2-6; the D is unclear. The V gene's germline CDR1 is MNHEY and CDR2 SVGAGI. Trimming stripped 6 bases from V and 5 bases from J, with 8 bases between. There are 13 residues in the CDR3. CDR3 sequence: CASSPARANVLTF. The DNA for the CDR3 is TGTGCCAGCAGCCCCGCCCGGGCCAACGTCCTGACTTTC.

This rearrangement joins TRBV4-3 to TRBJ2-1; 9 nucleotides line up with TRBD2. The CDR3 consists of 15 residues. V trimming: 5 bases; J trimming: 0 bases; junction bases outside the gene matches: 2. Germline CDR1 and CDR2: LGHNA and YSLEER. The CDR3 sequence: CASSWREGSYNEQFF. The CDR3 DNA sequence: TGCGCCAGCAGCTGGCGGGAGGGCTCCTACAATGAGCAGTTCTTC.

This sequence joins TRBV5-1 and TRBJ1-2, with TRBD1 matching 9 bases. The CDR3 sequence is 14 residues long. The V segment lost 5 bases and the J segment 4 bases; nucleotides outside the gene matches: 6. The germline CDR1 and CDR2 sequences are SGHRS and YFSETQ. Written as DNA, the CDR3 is TGCGCCAGCAGTCCCGGGACAGGGATCTATGGCTACACCTTC. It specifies CASSPGTGIYGYTF.

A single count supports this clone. In DNA form, the CDR3 reads TGTGCCAGTATTGGGGGGGCGGGACAGCCCCAGCATTTT. This translates into CASIGGAGQPQHF. The chain joins TRBV19 to TRBJ1-5, with D perhaps matching TRBD1 (6 bases). The germline CDR1 and CDR2 sequences are LNHDA and SQIVND (reference sequence). This CDR3 is built from 13 residues. Trimming removed 7 bases from V and 7 bases from J, with 14 bases in between.

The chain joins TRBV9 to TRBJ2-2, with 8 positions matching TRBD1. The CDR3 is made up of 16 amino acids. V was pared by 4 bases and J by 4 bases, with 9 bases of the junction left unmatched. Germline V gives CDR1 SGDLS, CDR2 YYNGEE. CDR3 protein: CASSPRVTGGTGELFF. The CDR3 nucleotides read TGTGCCAGCAGCCCCCGGGTTACAGGGGGCACCGGGGAGCTGTTTTTT.